The rows below give T cell receptor beta chains drawn from one sample of a study of graft-versus-host responses after intestinal transplantation. No antigen has been identified for these receptors. Produced via immunoSEQ multiplex PCR; TCRdb's table is partial and in-frame only. The sample carries about 64,000 clones, roughly nine tenths recorded once. Sequenced material: unstimulated CD8+ T cells sorted from spleen or lymph node cells, taken before transplant. The receptors originated from a human donor who was the organ donor for an intestinal transplant. CDR3s leave out the opening cysteine and the closing phenylalanine or tryptophan. Each record gives: CDR3 length, V gene, J gene, CDR3 protein.

12	TRBV6-6	TRBJ2-2	ASSYSTGAGELF
12	TRBV27	TRBJ2-3	ATSSAGGTDTQY
13	TRBV7-3	NA	ASSSSPGQSYEQY
14	TRBV7-9	TRBJ1-4	ASSLADFTTNEKLF
16	TRBV2	TRBJ1-5	ASSEWRQQSYSNQPQH
13	TRBV7-9	TRBJ1-2	ASSHPEPADYGYT
15	TRBV28	TRBJ2-5	ASSLLWGTGVVETQY
13	TRBV5-1	TRBJ2-7	ASSLSSASSYEQY
11	TRBV19	TRBJ2-2	ASGQGGVGELF
10	TRBV9	TRBJ2-7	ASSVREDEQY
13	TRBV6-5	TRBJ1-1	ASSYSNGGNTEAF
11	TRBV28	TRBJ1-1	ASRYTQNTEAF
13	TRBV28	TRBJ2-3	ASSSPRMETDTQY
12	TRBV27	TRBJ2-2	ASSLAFPTGELF
14	TRBV5-1	TRBJ2-3	ASSYYGTGQVDTQY